This TCR beta chain was profiled in a study of blood T cell repertoires in COVID-19. Study in general: Collection of acute and convalescent COVID-19 samples took place in the United States, Italy and Spain. T cells, B-cell-depleted T cells, or PBMCs supplied cDNA or gDNA.

The CDR3 is 16 residues long. Trimming took 4 bases from V and 1 from J; bases not matched to a gene: 8. Germline lookup yields CDR1 ENHRY and CDR2 SYGVKD. This clone has only a few counts. Per the authors' pipeline: Estimation of nucleated cell counts relied on the amplification of reference gene primers. Here immunoSEQ multiplex PCR was the method, and the copy in TCRdb shows in-frame clones only, minus some. V, J and clone size reflect that table, while D and trimming were determined from the DNA. The table shows approximately 140,000 clones, with roughly 76% occurring only once. Source material: peripheral blood. V is TRBV10-3 and J is TRBJ1-1, with 8 bases identical to TRBD1. The TCR originated in a human donor with acute or convalescent COVID-19. The donor label of this sample is uncertain. The CDR3 region has the DNA TGTGCCATCAGTGGGAAGGACAGGGAACAGAACACTGAAGCTTTCTTT. It encodes CAISGKDREQNTEAFF.